This TCR beta chain was found in a study of long-term antiretroviral therapy in people with HIV. The CDR3 is 13 residues long. V lost 3 bases, J lost 17 bases, and 19 bases lay in between. A minimum of one pre-ART and two post-ART PBMC samples existed for each donor. This clone was observed once. Sequencing relied on immunoSEQ assay v3.0, run at survey level. The repertoire was sequenced with immunoSEQ multiplex PCR; TCRdb's copy has only in-frame clones and lacks some. The sample has about 11,000 clones, roughly 80% seen once; the top ten hold roughly 12%. V gene TRBV23-1 combines with J gene TRBJ1-4; tentatively, D is TRBD1 (5 bases). TRBV23-1 is designated an ORF whose function remains uncertain. Sample: unsorted PBMCs, taken 1.2 years after starting antiretroviral therapy. The clonotype originates from a middle-aged man with HIV. CDR3 bases: TGCGCCAGCAGTCATCGGCCGGGACCCTACTGTTTTTTT. This encodes CASSHRPGPYCFF.